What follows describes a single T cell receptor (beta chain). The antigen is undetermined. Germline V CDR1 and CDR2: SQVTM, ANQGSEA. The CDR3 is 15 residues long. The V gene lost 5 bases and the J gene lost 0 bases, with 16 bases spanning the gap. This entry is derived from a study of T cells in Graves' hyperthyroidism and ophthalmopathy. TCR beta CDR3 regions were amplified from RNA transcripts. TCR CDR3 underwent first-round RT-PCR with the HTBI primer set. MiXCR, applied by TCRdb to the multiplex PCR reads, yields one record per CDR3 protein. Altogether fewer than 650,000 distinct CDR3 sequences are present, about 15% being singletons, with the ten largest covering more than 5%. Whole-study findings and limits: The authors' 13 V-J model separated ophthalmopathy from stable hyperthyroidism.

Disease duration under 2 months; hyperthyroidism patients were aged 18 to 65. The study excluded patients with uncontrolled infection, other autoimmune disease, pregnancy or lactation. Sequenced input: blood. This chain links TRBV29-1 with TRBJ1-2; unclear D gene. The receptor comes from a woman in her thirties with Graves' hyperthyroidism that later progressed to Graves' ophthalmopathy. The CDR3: CSVRGRRQTNYGYTF. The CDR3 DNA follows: TGCAGCGTTCGGGGTCGACGGCAAACTAACTATGGCTACACCTTC. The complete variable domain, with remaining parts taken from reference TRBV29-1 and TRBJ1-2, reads SAVISQKPSRDICQRGTSLTIQCQVDSQVTMMFWYRQQPGQSLTLIATANQGSEATYESGFVIDKFPISRPNLTFSTLTVSNMSPEDSSIYLCSVRGRRQTNYGYTFGSGTRLTVV.